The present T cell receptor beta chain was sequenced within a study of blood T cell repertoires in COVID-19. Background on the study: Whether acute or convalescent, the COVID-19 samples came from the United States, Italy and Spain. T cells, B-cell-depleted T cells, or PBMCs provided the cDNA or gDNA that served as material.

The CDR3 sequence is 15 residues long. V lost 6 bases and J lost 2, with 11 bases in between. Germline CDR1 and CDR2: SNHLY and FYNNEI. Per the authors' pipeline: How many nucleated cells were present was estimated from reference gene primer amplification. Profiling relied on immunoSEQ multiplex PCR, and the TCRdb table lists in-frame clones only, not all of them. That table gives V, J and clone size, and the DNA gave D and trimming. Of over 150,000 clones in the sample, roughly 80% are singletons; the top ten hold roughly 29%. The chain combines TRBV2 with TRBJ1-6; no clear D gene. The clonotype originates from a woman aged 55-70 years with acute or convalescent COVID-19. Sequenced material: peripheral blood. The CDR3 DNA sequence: TGTGCCAGCAGGGGGAGCGGGACCTATAATTCACCCCTCCACTTT. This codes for CASRGSGTYNSPLHF.